A selection of T cell receptor beta chains follows, all from one sample in a study of beta chain features in type 1 diabetes. Repertoires were generated with immunoSEQ multiplex PCR, while TCRdb's copy carries only in-frame clones and drops some. Found here are a few hundred thousand clones, 25% to 35% of them singletons; the top ten hold approximately 4%. The sample taken for sequencing was central memory CD4+ T cells from blood. These receptors all stem from a man aged 25 to 40 in good health. Each CDR3 is given with its conserved first and last residue. The order of the fields is V gene, J gene, CDR3 protein.

V gene: TRBV4-3; J gene: TRBJ2-1; CDR3 protein: CASSQVQVAYNEQFF
V gene: TRBV5-6; J gene: TRBJ2-2; CDR3 protein: CASSKGQGHGELFF
V gene: TRBV7-2; J gene: TRBJ2-4; CDR3 protein: CASSSSGTLLNIQYF
V gene: TRBV18; J gene: TRBJ2-6; CDR3 protein: CASLEVAGANVLTF
V gene: TRBV19; J gene: TRBJ2-1; CDR3 protein: CAYRTSGSMNEQFF
V gene: TRBV19; J gene: TRBJ2-3; CDR3 protein: CASSHGVWDTQYF
V gene: TRBV30; J gene: TRBJ2-5; CDR3 protein: CAWSRAGGQETQYF
V gene: TRBV29-1; J gene: TRBJ2-5; CDR3 protein: CSVELAEETQYF
V gene: TRBV12-5; J gene: TRBJ2-5; CDR3 protein: CASGLSVKTQYF
V gene: TRBV9; J gene: TRBJ1-3; CDR3 protein: CASSPPGNTIYF
V gene: TRBV27; J gene: TRBJ1-1; CDR3 protein: CASRPLSGYTEAFF